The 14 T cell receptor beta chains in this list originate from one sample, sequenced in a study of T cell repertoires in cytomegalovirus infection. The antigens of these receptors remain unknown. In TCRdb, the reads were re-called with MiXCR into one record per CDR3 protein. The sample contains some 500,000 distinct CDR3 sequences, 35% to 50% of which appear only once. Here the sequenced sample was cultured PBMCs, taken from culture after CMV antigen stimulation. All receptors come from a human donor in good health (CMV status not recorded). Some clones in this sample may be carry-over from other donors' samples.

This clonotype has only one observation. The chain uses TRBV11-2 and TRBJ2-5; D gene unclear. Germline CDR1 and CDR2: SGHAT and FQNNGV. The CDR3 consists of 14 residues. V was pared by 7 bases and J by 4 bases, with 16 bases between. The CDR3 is CASTDPSLGETQYF. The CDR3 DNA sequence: TGTGCCAGCACGGATCCCTCCTTGGGAGAGACCCAGTACTTC.

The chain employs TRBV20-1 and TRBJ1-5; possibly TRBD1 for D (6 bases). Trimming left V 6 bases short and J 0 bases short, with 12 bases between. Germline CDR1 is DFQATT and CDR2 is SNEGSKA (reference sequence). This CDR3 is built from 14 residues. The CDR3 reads CSARPGASNQPQHF. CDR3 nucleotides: TGCAGTGCCCGTCCGGGGGCTAGCAATCAGCCCCAGCATTTT.

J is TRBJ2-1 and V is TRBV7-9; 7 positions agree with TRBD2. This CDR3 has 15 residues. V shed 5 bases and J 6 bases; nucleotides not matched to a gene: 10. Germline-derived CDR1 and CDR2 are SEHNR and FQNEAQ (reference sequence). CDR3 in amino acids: CASSPSRGVGNEQFF. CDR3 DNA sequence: TGTGCCAGCAGCCCTAGCCGGGGGGTTGGCAATGAGCAGTTCTTC. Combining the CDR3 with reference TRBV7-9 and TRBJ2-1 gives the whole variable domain DTGVSQNPRHKITKRGQNVTFRCDPISEHNRLYWYRQTLGQGPEFLTYFQNEAQLEKSRLLSDRFSAERPKGSFSTLEIQRTEQGDSAMYLCASSPSRGVGNEQFFGPGTRLTVL.

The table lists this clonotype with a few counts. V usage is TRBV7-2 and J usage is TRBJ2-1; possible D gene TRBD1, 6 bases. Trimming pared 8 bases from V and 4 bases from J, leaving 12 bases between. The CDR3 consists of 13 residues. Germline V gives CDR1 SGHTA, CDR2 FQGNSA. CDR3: CASSAGVYNEQFF. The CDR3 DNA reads TGTGCCAGCTCGGCAGGGGTATACAATGAGCAGTTCTTC.

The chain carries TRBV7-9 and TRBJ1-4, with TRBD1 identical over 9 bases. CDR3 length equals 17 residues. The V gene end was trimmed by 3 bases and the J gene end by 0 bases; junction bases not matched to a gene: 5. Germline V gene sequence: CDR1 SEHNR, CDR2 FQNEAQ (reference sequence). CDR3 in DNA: TGTGCCAGCAGCTTCCCGGGACAGGGCGCAACTAATGAAAAACTGTTTTTT. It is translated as CASSFPGQGATNEKLFF.

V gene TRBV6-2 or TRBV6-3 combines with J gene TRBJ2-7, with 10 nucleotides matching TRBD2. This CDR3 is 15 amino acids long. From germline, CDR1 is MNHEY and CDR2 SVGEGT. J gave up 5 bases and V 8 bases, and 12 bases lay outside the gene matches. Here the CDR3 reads CASGSGRAIWNEQYF. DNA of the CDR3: TGTGCCAGCGGGAGCGGGAGGGCCATTTGGAACGAGCAGTACTTC.

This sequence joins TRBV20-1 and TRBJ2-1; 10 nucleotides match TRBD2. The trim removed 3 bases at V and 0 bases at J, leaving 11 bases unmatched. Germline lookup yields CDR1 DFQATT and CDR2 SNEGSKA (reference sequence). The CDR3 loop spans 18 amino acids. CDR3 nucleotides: TGCAGTGCTAGGATGGTAGCGGGAGGCCATAGCTCCTACAATGAGCAGTTCTTC. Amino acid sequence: CSARMVAGGHSSYNEQFF.

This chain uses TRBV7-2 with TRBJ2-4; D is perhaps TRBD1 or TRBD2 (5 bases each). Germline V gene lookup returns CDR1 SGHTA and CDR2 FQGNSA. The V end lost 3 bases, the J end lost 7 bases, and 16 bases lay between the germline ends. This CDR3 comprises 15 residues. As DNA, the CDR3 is TGTGCCAGCAGCTTTGTGGGACCCCACGGGAACATTCAGTACTTC. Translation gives CASSFVGPHGNIQYF.

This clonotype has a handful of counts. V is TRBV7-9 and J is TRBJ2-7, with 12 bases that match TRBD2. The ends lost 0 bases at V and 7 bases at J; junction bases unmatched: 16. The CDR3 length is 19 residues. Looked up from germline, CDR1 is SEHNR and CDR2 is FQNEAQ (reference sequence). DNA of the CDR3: TGTGCCAGCAGCTTAGCGCCGGGGCTAGCGGGAGGGCCAGGTGAAGAGCAGTACTTC. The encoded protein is CASSLAPGLAGGPGEEQYF.

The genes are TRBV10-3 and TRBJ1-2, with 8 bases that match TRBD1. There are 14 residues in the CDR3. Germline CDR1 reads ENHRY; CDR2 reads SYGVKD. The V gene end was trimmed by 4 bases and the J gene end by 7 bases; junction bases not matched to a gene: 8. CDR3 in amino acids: CAISGTGPGGGYTF. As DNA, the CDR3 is TGTGCCATCAGTGGGACAGGGCCGGGAGGTGGCTACACCTTC.

DNA for the CDR3: TGTGCCAGTAGTCTCCCCCACAGGGCTAGCAATCAGCCCCAGCATTTT. Protein: CASSLPHRASNQPQHF. This chain connects TRBV19 to TRBJ1-5; perhaps TRBD1 as D (6 bases). The CDR3 is 16 amino acids. In germline, CDR1 is LNHDA, CDR2 SQIVND (reference sequence). Deletions cut 5 bases from V and 0 bases from J, with 14 bases between.

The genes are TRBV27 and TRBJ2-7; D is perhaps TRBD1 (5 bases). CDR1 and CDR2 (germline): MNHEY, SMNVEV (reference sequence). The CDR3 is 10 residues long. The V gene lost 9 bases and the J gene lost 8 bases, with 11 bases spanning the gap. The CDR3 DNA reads TGTGCCAGACGTTTGGACAAGCAGTACTTC. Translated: CARRLDKQYF.

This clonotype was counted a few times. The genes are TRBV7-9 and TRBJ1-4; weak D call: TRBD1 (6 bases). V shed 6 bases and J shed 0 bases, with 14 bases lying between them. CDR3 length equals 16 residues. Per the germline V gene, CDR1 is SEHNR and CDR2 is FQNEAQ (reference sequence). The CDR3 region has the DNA TGTGCCAGCAGTCCAACTTCAGGGGCAACTAATGAAAAACTGTTTTTT. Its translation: CASSPTSGATNEKLFF.

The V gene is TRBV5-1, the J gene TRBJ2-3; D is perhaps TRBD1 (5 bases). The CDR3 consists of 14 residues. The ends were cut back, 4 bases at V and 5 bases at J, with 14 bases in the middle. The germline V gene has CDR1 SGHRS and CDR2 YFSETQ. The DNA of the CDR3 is TGCGCCAGCAGCAGGGGCCACCGCGGAGATACGCAGTATTTT. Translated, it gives CASSRGHRGDTQYF.